Described below is a single T cell receptor beta chain sequence and its context. Its antigen target is currently unknown. Base qualities are not at hand, and no much larger clone is one base apart. The data originate from a study of PD-1 blockade in classical Hodgkin lymphoma (dated by TCRdb to the early 2020s). Concerning the study at large: Nivolumab dosing was 3 mg/kg intravenously every 2 weeks, continuing until either disease progression or unacceptable toxicity. The study used CyTOF and TCR beta sequencing to define a peripheral blood immune signature of response to PD-1 blockade in classical Hodgkin lymphoma. Paper-wide results and their limitations: The study covered only a single clinical trial cohort, and the causes of the repertoire differences, possibly disease activity or prior therapy, were still not defined. Lower diversity was seen in patients whose nivolumab began less than 1 year after ASCT, and these patients were left out of later analyses so that immune reconstitution would not confound the results. A significant rise by C4D1 was seen in CD4+ but not CD8+ TCR diversity (p=0.0027 vs p=0.16), with the rise being most apparent in complete responders (p=0.02). Trial patients with a complete response had baseline diversity similar to that of newly diagnosed patients, while partial responders and progressors had significantly lower diversity. Newly diagnosed patients were reported to have lower baseline TCR diversity than healthy donors, and relapsed/refractory patients were reported to have lower baseline TCR diversity still.

The Qiagen DNeasy kit was used to extract genomic DNA both from unsorted PBMCs and from the negatively selected CD4+ and CD8+ fractions. TCR beta CDR3 regions were amplified by immunoSEQ multiplex PCR using primers annealing to V and J segments. A synthetic immune receptor repertoire was used to minimize amplification bias, and any remaining bias was removed computationally after sequencing. In the paper's pipeline: Repertoire diversity was quantified as the Shannon entropy index using custom Python scripts. Unsorted, CD4+ and CD8+ repertoires were examined separately, except in combined analyses, for which CD4+ and CD8+ sequences were merged in silico. Clonal expansion was defined as at least a 2-fold frequency increase after treatment relative to C1D1, with a pseudocount of 0.5 for undetected baseline clones. Singleton clones were defined as clones with 0 or 1 copy at C1D1, and non-singleton clones were defined as clones with 2 or more copies. Clones expanded in unsorted samples were annotated as CD4+, CD8+ or unknown by matching protein sequences in sorted samples from the same patient. Wilcoxon tests on paired samples were used to test changes in diversity from C1D1 to C4D1. Held by TCRdb, this immuneACCESS table contains in-frame sequences only and omits some clones. Under half of the omission traces to an unresolved V gene where checked; the cause of the rest is unknown. The V and J calls and clone size come from that table; D and trimming were worked out from the DNA. Recorded for this sample are about 6,400 clones; 86% of them occurred a single time. Roughly 1.5% of the sample comes from the top ten.

The time point label corresponds to: cycle 4 day 1 (C4D1), after five to seven weeks of nivolumab. Every trial patient had relapsed after autologous stem cell transplantation, and cohorts A, B and C differed in prior brentuximab vedotin exposure. Using a Miltenyi CD4+ T cell isolation kit, CD4+ T cells were purified from thawed PBMCs through magnetic negative selection. The trial cohort included 56 patients with relapsed/refractory classical Hodgkin lymphoma, and each patient had a best overall response of complete response, partial response or progressive disease. Single-agent nivolumab was administered to trial patients in the multi-cohort phase II CheckMate 205 trial. An independent review committee assessed best overall response by applying the 2007 International Working Group response criteria. PBMCs from the trial were collected at three points: immediately before nivolumab initiation (C1D1), and during therapy at cycle 2 day 1 and cycle 4 day 1. After peripheral blood was drawn into 8 mL Vacutainer Cell Preparation Tubes, PBMCs were isolated by centrifugation and then cryopreserved. Purified CD4+ and CD8+ fractions were prepared only for cases with an additional available PBMC sample. On LS columns in a quadroMACS separator, the magnetically labelled cells were depleted, and the flow-through was collected as the purified fraction.

V gives up 3 bases and J gives up 0 bases, and the segment between their germline ends measures 17 bases. CDR1 and CDR2 (SQVTM, ANQGSEA) derive from the germline V gene. The CDR3 measures 16 amino acids from cysteine to phenylalanine. Of all the DNA, just the CDR3 is kept, 48 bases in frame from base 1. The clonotype was recovered from a human donor with classical Hodgkin lymphoma. The specimen was CD4+ T cells from blood, collected before the fourth cycle of nivolumab. The sequence links TRBV29-1 to TRBJ1-1; no D gene call is confident. The nucleotides are TGCAGCGTTGAGAAGAGGTGGGATACTATGAACACTGAAGCTTTCTTT. This gives the protein CSVEKRWDTMNTEAFF. Extended through the reference TRBV29-1 and TRBJ1-1 proteins, this CDR3 yields the full variable domain: SAVISQKPSRDICQRGTSLTIQCQVDSQVTMMFWYRQQPGQSLTLIATANQGSEATYESGFVIDKFPISRPNLTFSTLTVSNMSPEDSSIYLCSVEKRWDTMNTEAFFGQGTRLTVV.